The following is a T cell receptor (beta chain) sequence with its context. Its antigen is undetermined. V lost 7 bases to trimming and J lost 2 bases, with 18 bases between them. The CDR3 has 15 residues. Germline loops: CDR1 MDHEN, CDR2 SYDVKM. The CDR3 regions of TCR beta were amplified from RNA transcripts. First-round RT-PCR with HTBI primers amplified the TCR CDR3 region. One entry per CDR3 protein results from TCRdb running MiXCR on the multiplex PCR reads. The sample holds about 640,000 distinct CDR3 sequences; less than 25% are singletons and the top ten take 34%. This specimen comes from a study of T cells in Graves' hyperthyroidism and ophthalmopathy. Study findings and constraints: Ophthalmopathy got predicted by the model a median approximately 6 months before its onset. A model using 13 V-J features told ophthalmopathy apart from stable hyperthyroidism.

Those patients with uncontrolled infection, other autoimmune disease, pregnancy or lactation were excluded. The chain joins TRBV28 to TRBJ2-7, with D perhaps matching TRBD2 (5 bases). Sequences were obtained from blood. The receptor was isolated from a man aged 30-40 years with Graves' ophthalmopathy. The CDR3: CASTVGSLGTYEQYF. CDR3 bases: TGTGCCAGCACCGTGGGGAGTCTCGGGACCTACGAGCAGTACTTC.